The sequence of this T cell receptor (beta chain) was determined in a study (dated by TCRdb to the mid-2010s). Describing the broader study: The study examined whether tumor-infiltrating Tregs in breast cancer are drawn from blood Tregs or arise in situ by conversion from other CD4+ T cell subsets. What the work shows at the level of the full study, not this receptor alone: The TCR alpha and beta sequences of tumor-infiltrating Tregs showed the greatest overlap with tumor naive CD4+ T cells, followed by blood naive CD4+ T cells. Tumor memory CD4+ T cell TCR gene usage was found to cluster with blood and lymph node memory CD4+ cells and with lymph node naive CD4+ cells. The larger-cohort validation was restricted to a single TCR beta V-J rearrangement rather than whole repertoires.

Full-length TCR variable regions were amplified by 5' RACE PCR using constant-region reverse primers, and then by semi-nested PCR using Nested Universal Primer A. Using the ReliaPrep RNA Cell Miniprep System, total RNA was extracted, and the SMARTer RACE 5'/3' Kit was then used to reverse transcribe the RNA into 5'RACE-ready cDNA. Multiplex adaptors were used to barcode the full-length TCR alpha and beta libraries, which were then sequenced on an Illumina MiSeq. Turning to the authors' computational methods: Sequencing data were pooled across the five patients for each of nine subset-tissue groups and compared by unsupervised clustering of TCR gene usage. Repertoire similarity was calculated with the Morisita-Horn index, weighting shared sequences by their contribution to each repertoire. Clones were called with MiXCR by TCRdb after fastp trimmed the public reads at Q25, and only in-frame beta chains were retained. Rows are unified per CDR3 protein, each entry keeping the most common DNA and genes. The V and J calls reflect TCRdb's pipeline rather than the authors' work. For this sample there are some 57,000 distinct CDR3 sequences; about 15% appear just once. The leading ten clones occupy over 2% of the sample.

To purify naive CD4+ T cells, the Miltenyi Naive CD4+ T Cell Isolation kit was used, and CD25 microbeads served to deplete Tregs. Tregs, naive and memory CD4+ T cells from tumor, blood and ipsilateral draining lymph nodes of about five breast cancer patients underwent full-length TCR alpha and beta sequencing. Ficoll density gradient centrifugation was used to isolate mononuclear cells from lymph nodes or from 50 ml of peripheral blood. FACS confirmed that the sorted cell populations were more than 90% pure. This clonotype was seen a handful of times. There is no known antigen for this receptor. No base quality information exists; no much larger clone differs at one position. The receptor was isolated from a female donor with breast cancer. Sequenced material: naive CD4+ T cells sorted from blood. The meaning of the sample's cell subset or site label: naive CD4+ T cells, CD4+CD45RA+CD25-.

The CDR3 reads as follows: CASSLVRGERDTQYF. The bases are TGTGCCAGCAGCTTAGTTCGGGGGGAGAGAGATACGCAGTATTTT. The chain is made from TRBV11-3 and TRBJ2-3; 7 of the junction bases match TRBD2. V trim: 1 base; J trim: 5 bases; unmatched bases: 6. From the germline V gene, CDR1 is SGHNT and CDR2 is YENEEA. The CDR3 covers 15 residues, taking in both the cysteine and the phenylalanine. The sequence is cut down to CDR3 DNA, 45 bases in frame from base 1.